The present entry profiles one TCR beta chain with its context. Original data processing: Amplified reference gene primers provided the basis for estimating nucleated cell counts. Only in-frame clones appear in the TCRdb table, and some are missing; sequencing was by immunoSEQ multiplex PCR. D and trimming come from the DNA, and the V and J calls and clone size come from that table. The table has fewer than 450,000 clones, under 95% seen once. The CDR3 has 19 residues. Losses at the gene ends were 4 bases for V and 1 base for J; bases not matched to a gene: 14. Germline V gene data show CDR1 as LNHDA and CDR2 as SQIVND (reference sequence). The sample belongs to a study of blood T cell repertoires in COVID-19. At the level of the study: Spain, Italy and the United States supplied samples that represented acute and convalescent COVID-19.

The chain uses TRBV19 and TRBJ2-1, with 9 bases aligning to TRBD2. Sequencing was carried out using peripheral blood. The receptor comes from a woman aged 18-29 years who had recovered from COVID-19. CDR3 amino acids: CASSTPAGGLAASYNEQFF. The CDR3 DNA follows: TGTGCCAGTAGTACTCCAGCGGGAGGCCTAGCAGCTTCCTACAATGAGCAGTTCTTC.